A single sample is the source of the 30 T cell receptor beta chains below, sequenced in a study of identical twins (dated by TCRdb to the mid-2010s). The library was prepared using 5' RACE. Sequencing was performed on an Illumina HiSeq 2000. Starting from the raw public reads, TCRdb applied fastp trimming at Q25, assembled clones with MiXCR and retained in-frame beta chains. Identical CDR3 protein sequences are pooled into one entry, listed with their most common genes and DNA. Here the sample has 1,800,000 or so distinct CDR3 sequences; 25% to 35% occur a single time. About 0.25% of the sample is in the top ten clones. The sequenced sample consisted of cord blood. The receptors shown here come from a newborn girl in good health.

This clonotype turned up a few times. This chain joins TRBV20-1 and TRBJ2-1; 10 positions match TRBD2. Germline assignment: CDR1 DFQATT and CDR2 SNEGSKA (reference sequence). Losses at the gene ends were 0 bases for V and 5 bases for J; bases not matched to a gene: 4. This CDR3 spans 15 amino acids. For the CDR3, the DNA is TGCAGTGCTAGAGAGGTAGCGGGGGGTCACAATGAGCAGTTCTTC. Its translation is CSAREVAGGHNEQFF.

There are a few counts of this clonotype. The chain couples TRBV30 to TRBJ2-1; a possible D gene is TRBD1 (5 bases). The CDR3 extends over 13 amino acids. The germline V gene has CDR1 GTSNPN and CDR2 SVGIG (reference sequence). V was pared by 5 bases and J by 6 bases, with 14 bases between. The CDR3 is CAWGYGASNEQFF. For the CDR3, the DNA is TGTGCCTGGGGCTATGGGGCTAGCAATGAGCAGTTCTTC.

The rearrangement joins TRBV18 to TRBJ2-1, with D hard to call. V was cut by 4 bases and J by 7 bases, with 11 bases left in between. This CDR3 has 13 amino acids. Per the germline V gene, CDR1 is KGHSH and CDR2 is LQKENI. The CDR3 bases are TGTGCCAGCTCACAAATTCAGTGGAATGAGCAGTTCTTC. Translation gives CASSQIQWNEQFF.

The gene calls are TRBV4-1 and TRBJ1-1; D not resolved. CDR3 length: 16 residues. V lost 5 bases to trimming and J lost 1 base, with 17 bases between them. Per germline, CDR1 MGHRA and CDR2 YSYEKL. CDR3 DNA sequence: TGCGCCAGCAGCTATTACCTCTGGCAATCGAACACTGAAGCTTTCTTT. Protein sequence: CASSYYLWQSNTEAFF.

The V and J genes are TRBV28 and TRBJ1-5; 9 nucleotides agree with TRBD1. With 3 bases clipped from V and 4 bases from J, the junction kept 10 bases outside the gene matches. Germline CDR1 reads MDHEN; CDR2 reads SYDVKM. The CDR3 runs to 17 residues. The CDR3 DNA reads TGTGCCAGCAGTTTGAGGGGCTACAGGGGGCTTAATCAGCCCCAGCATTTT. Residues: CASSLRGYRGLNQPQHF.

CDR3: CSVEGQGNEKLFF. The CDR3 DNA follows: TGCAGCGTTGAGGGACAGGGGAATGAAAAACTGTTTTTT. The chain recombines TRBV29-1 with TRBJ1-4, with 10 bases identical to TRBD1. The ends lost 3 bases at V and 5 bases at J; junction bases unmatched: 0. There are 13 residues in the CDR3. Germline CDR1 reads SQVTM; CDR2 reads ANQGSEA.

V usage is TRBV12-3 or TRBV12-4 and J usage is TRBJ2-3, with TRBD2 identical over 8 bases. The CDR3 contains 15 residues. V lost 5 bases to trimming and J lost 3 bases; unmatched junction nucleotides: 7. The chain's CDR3 is CASSLLAVGTDTQYF. Written as DNA, the CDR3 is TGTGCCAGCAGTCTACTAGCGGTGGGAACAGATACGCAGTATTTT.

As regards this clonotype: A read error may produce the germline difference seen at one junction end. The chain employs TRBV20-1 and TRBJ1-2, with D perhaps TRBD1 (5 bases). The CDR3 runs 13 residues. Germline V gene lookup returns CDR1 DFQATT and CDR2 SNEGSKA (reference sequence). The CDR3 protein is CSANPGHDYVYTF. The CDR3 region has the DNA TGCAGTGCTAACCCCGGACACGACTATGTCTACACCTTC.

V is TRBV5-1 and J is TRBJ2-2, with 10 bases fitting TRBD2. This CDR3 has 17 residues. After removal of 4 bases from V and 1 base from J, the junction contained 7 bases not matched to a gene. Germline V gives CDR1 SGHRS, CDR2 YFSETQ. CDR3 loop: CASSGLWTSGNTGELFF. The CDR3 DNA reads as TGCGCCAGCAGCGGACTTTGGACTAGCGGGAACACCGGGGAGCTGTTTTTT.

The chain is built from TRBV7-9 and TRBJ1-3, with a tentative D call TRBD1 (5 bases). CDR1 is SEHNR, CDR2 FQNEAQ, per germline (reference sequence). V dropped 2 bases and J dropped 7 bases, with 27 bases sitting between them. The CDR3 consists of 19 residues. CDR3 DNA sequence: TGTGCCAGCAGCTTAAGTCCGCCCGGACACGGTTTTCGTGCGAACACCATATATTTT. Translated: CASSLSPPGHGFRANTIYF.

The chain uses TRBV20-1 and TRBJ1-5, with 7 nucleotides matching TRBD1. Germline V gene sequence: CDR1 DFQATT, CDR2 SNEGSKA (reference sequence). J lost 3 bases, V lost 5 bases, and 10 bases had no gene match. The CDR3 is 15 residues long. In DNA, the CDR3 is TGCAGTGCTCAGGACGACAGGGCCTACAATCAGCCCCAGCATTTT. Translation gives CSAQDDRAYNQPQHF.

This clonotype was recorded a few times. The rearrangement uses TRBV9 and TRBJ2-5; D gene unclear. Germline loops: CDR1 SGDLS, CDR2 YYNGEE. V was clipped by 0 bases and J by 5 bases, with 14 bases between them. CDR3 length: 15 residues. The CDR3 reads CASSVGFGIWETQYF. CDR3 DNA sequence: TGTGCCAGCAGCGTAGGCTTTGGCATCTGGGAGACCCAGTACTTC.

This clonotype has a handful of counts. V is TRBV25-1 and J is TRBJ2-1; D call uncertain. The germline V and J ends were trimmed by 0 bases and 4 bases, with 4 bases remaining between them. The V gene's germline CDR1 is MGHDK and CDR2 SYGVNS. The CDR3 runs 13 residues. This chain's CDR3 is CASSEYGYNEQFF. As DNA, the CDR3 is TGTGCCAGCAGTGAATACGGGTACAATGAGCAGTTCTTC. The full variable domain, with the rest looked up from reference TRBV25-1 and TRBJ2-1, is EADIYQTPRYLVIGTGKKITLECSQTMGHDKMYWYQQDPGMELHLIHYSYGVNSTEKGDLSSESTVSRIRTEHFPLTLESARPSHTSQYLCASSEYGYNEQFFGPGTRLTVL.

This rearrangement joins TRBV7-2 to TRBJ2-3; perhaps TRBD2 as D (7 bases). Trimming pared 1 base from V and 2 bases from J, leaving 16 bases between. Germline loops: CDR1 SGHTA, CDR2 FQGNSA. This CDR3 comprises 17 residues. The CDR3 spells CASSLGSGGGYTDTQYF. CDR3 in DNA: TGTGCCAGCAGCTTAGGGAGTGGCGGGGGCTACACAGATACGCAGTATTTT.

Note on this clonotype: One base away lies a much larger clone, so this may be a sequencing read error. V gene TRBV29-1 combines with J gene TRBJ2-7, with TRBD1 matching 10 bases. Germline V lookup: CDR1 SQVTM, CDR2 ANQGSEA. The trim removed 7 bases at V and 5 bases at J, leaving 14 bases unmatched. This CDR3 contains 15 residues. In DNA form, the CDR3 reads TGCAGCGCTTACAACCCGGGACAGGGGCTCCACGAGCAGTACTTC. This translates into CSAYNPGQGLHEQYF.

This clonotype was picked up a small number of times. The J gene is TRBJ2-1, the V gene TRBV20-1, with 7 bases fitting TRBD1. The CDR3 runs to 13 residues. Germline-derived CDR1 and CDR2 are DFQATT and SNEGSKA (reference sequence). V gave up 1 base and J gave up 7 bases; unmatched junction bases: 4. In DNA, the CDR3 is TGCAGTGCTAGAGGTCTGACAGGGAATGAGCAGTTCTTC. This sequence encodes CSARGLTGNEQFF.

CDR3 in amino acids: CSLTQGRGYTF. CDR3 DNA: TGCAGCCTGACACAGGGTCGGGGCTACACCTTC. The chain joins TRBV29-1 to TRBJ1-2; TRBD1 might be the D (6 bases). Trimming removed 8 bases at V and 8 bases at J, with 15 bases between. CDR3 length equals 11 residues. Germline CDR1 and CDR2: SQVTM and ANQGSEA.

This chain connects TRBV18 to TRBJ1-6, with a possible D match to TRBD1 (6 bases). Trimming pared 6 bases from V and 3 bases from J, leaving 18 bases between. Germline-derived CDR1 and CDR2 are KGHSH and LQKENI. There are 17 residues in the CDR3. In nucleotides, the CDR3 is TGTGCCAGCTCCCCTACGACAGGAAGGTTCTATAATTCACCCCTCCACTTT. Protein sequence: CASSPTTGRFYNSPLHF.

The rearrangement joins TRBV6-6 to TRBJ2-7; 8 bases are shared with TRBD1. With 0 bases clipped from V and 6 bases from J, the junction kept 1 base outside the gene matches. Germline V gene lookup returns CDR1 MNHNY and CDR2 SVGAGI (reference sequence). The CDR3 is 13 residues long. The DNA for the CDR3 is TGTGCCAGCAGTTACTCGACAGGGGTCGAGCAGTACTTC. Translation: CASSYSTGVEQYF.

This clonotype was detected a few times. The chain carries TRBV27 and TRBJ1-2, with 8 bases lining up with TRBD1. Germline CDR1 reads MNHEY; CDR2 reads SMNVEV (reference sequence). The CDR3 is 15 residues long. The junction had 9 bases not matched to a gene; V was cut back by 3 bases and J by 6 bases. CDR3 coding DNA: TGTGCCAGCAGTTTCCTATCGGGACAGGCGGATGGCTACACCTTC. Protein product: CASSFLSGQADGYTF.

This clonotype was seen more than once but under ten times. The chain carries TRBV21-1 and TRBJ1-1. TRBV21-1 is classified as a pseudogene. This CDR3 comprises 17 residues. The CDR3 DNA follows: TGTGCCAGCAGCAAATGTGGAAAGGAGGGCTCTAACACTGAAGCTTTCTTT. Protein product: CASSKCGKEGSNTEAFF.

The chain has TRBV6-6 and TRBJ1-5, with TRBD1 identical over 9 bases. The germline V gene has CDR1 MNHNY and CDR2 SVGAGI (reference sequence). The CDR3 extends over 16 amino acids. With V trimmed by 2 bases and J by 6 bases, 8 bases remained unmatched. The chain's CDR3 is CASSYHRDRDGQPQHF. The CDR3 nucleotides are TGTGCCAGCAGTTACCACCGGGACAGGGACGGTCAGCCCCAGCATTTT.

The J gene is TRBJ2-2, the V gene TRBV5-6; 12 nucleotides agree with TRBD2. CDR3 length: 14 residues. The V gene end was trimmed by 9 bases and the J gene end by 7 bases; junction bases not matched to a gene: 7. Germline V gene sequence: CDR1 SGHDT, CDR2 YYEEEE. The CDR3 sequence: CATRTSGESGELFF. CDR3 sequence (DNA): TGTGCCACCCGGACTAGCGGGGAGAGCGGGGAGCTGTTTTTT.

A few counts support this clonotype. The chain joins TRBV20-1 to TRBJ1-6; 8 bases match TRBD1. CDR3 length: 18 amino acids. J gave up 0 bases and V 0 bases, and 7 bases lay outside the gene matches. The V gene's germline CDR1 is DFQATT and CDR2 SNEGSKA (reference sequence). The CDR3, as DNA: TGCAGTGCTAGAGATACGGCCAGGGGGCCCTCCTATAATTCACCCCTCCACTTT. Its protein is CSARDTARGPSYNSPLHF.

The V call is TRBV20-1, the J call TRBJ2-4; 9 nucleotides agree with TRBD2. The DNA end is a closer match to TRBJ2-7, so the J assignment may be wrong. The CDR3 is 15 amino acids. Germline V CDR1 and CDR2: DFQATT, SNEGSKA (reference sequence). The DNA for the CDR3 is TGCAGTGCTAGGGCCGGGACTAGCCGAACCTACGAGCAGTACTTC. Its protein is CSARAGTSRTYEQYF.

This sequence joins TRBV12-3 or TRBV12-4 and TRBJ1-2, with 7 bases identical to TRBD1. The trim removed 6 bases at V and 3 bases at J, leaving 10 bases unmatched. The CDR3 is 15 amino acids. In DNA form, the CDR3 reads TGTGCCAGCAGGCTCCAGGGGGTCTCCCACTATGGCTACACCTTC. Translating it yields CASRLQGVSHYGYTF.

The chain is built from TRBV11-1 and TRBJ1-4, with 9 bases matching TRBD1. The CDR3 has 15 amino acids. CDR1 is SGHAT and CDR2 is FQDESV in the germline V gene (reference sequence). V lost 5 bases and J lost 8; bases outside the gene matches: 9. In DNA form, the CDR3 reads TGTGCCAGCAGCGTCGAAACAGGGGGCCGGGAAAAACTGTTTTTT. As protein: CASSVETGGREKLFF.

The chain recombines TRBV28 with TRBJ2-7; 11 bases are shared with TRBD1. This CDR3 has 16 residues. Trimming cost V 6 bases and J 4 bases; bases outside gene matches: 11. Germline V gene data show CDR1 as MDHEN and CDR2 as SYDVKM. In DNA form, the CDR3 reads TGTGCCAGCAGCCCCCCTTGGACAGGGGGCCTTTACGAGCAGTACTTC. Protein: CASSPPWTGGLYEQYF.

The table lists this clonotype with a few counts. The J gene is TRBJ2-3, the V gene TRBV10-3, with TRBD2 matching 9 bases. The germline V gene has CDR1 ENHRY and CDR2 SYGVKD. The junction had 4 bases not matched to a gene; V was cut back by 6 bases and J by 3 bases. This CDR3 region has 14 residues. CDR3 DNA: TGTGCCATCAGGAGTCTAGCGGGAACAGATACGCAGTATTTT. This gives the protein CAIRSLAGTDTQYF.

This clonotype was seen a few times. This rearrangement joins TRBV12-3 or TRBV12-4 to TRBJ2-1, with TRBD2 matching 11 bases. The CDR3 sequence is 14 residues long. The junction had 4 bases not matched to a gene; V was cut back by 6 bases and J by 6 bases. This CDR3 is CASRVGLAVNEQFF. CDR3 bases: TGTGCCAGCAGGGTGGGACTAGCGGTCAATGAGCAGTTCTTC.